This T cell receptor beta chain was profiled in a study of CD8+CD57+ T cells in acquired aplastic anemia. The CDR3 covers 16 residues. CDR1 and CDR2 from the germline V gene are LNHDA and SQIVND (reference sequence). Trimming removed 7 bases from V and 4 bases from J; junction bases left unmatched: 10. Sequenced patients had shown CD8+CD57+ cell expansion by flow cytometry. Genomic DNA was employed as the template in profiling TCR beta VDJ and CDR3. One entry per CDR3 protein, called by TCRdb with MiXCR from the reads. The profile shows some 170,000 distinct CDR3 sequences, around half of them singletons. This clonotype was seen ten or more times.

The sequence derives from a human donor with aplastic anemia. The sequencing sample was made of sorted CD4+, CD8+, or CD8+CD57+ T cells (not recorded which) from PBMCs. V gene TRBV19 combines with J gene TRBJ2-3, with 11 bases fitting TRBD2. Here the CDR3 reads CASKTRASGGPDTQYF. In DNA, the CDR3 is TGTGCCAGTAAGACCCGAGCTAGCGGGGGGCCAGATACGCAGTATTTT. The variable domain in full, completed from reference TRBV19 and TRBJ2-3, reads DGGITQSPKYLFRKEGQNVTLSCEQNLNHDAMYWYRQDPGQGLRLIYYSQIVNDFQKGDIAEGYSVSREKKESFPLTVTSAQKNPTAFYLCASKTRASGGPDTQYFGPGTRLTVL.